The clone carrying this T cell receptor beta chain occurred once. What it binds is not known. The CDR3 has 16 residues. Germline values: CDR1 LNHDA, CDR2 SQIVND (reference sequence). Deletions cut 5 bases from V and 5 bases from J, with 20 bases between. Every donor, a Caucasian adult, lived in Nashville, Tennessee. Division of CD4+ cells produced a CD45RA+ naive subset and a CD45RA-negative memory subset. This specimen comes from a study of shared clonotypes between healthy human individuals. Study-level information: Every donor yielded three CD4 naive, three CD4 memory, two CD8 naive and one CD8 memory plate.

The study's findings and limits: The study found lower generation probabilities in non-shared clonotypes than in those shared by all four donors.

This table comes from immunoSEQ multiplex PCR, and its TCRdb copy is limited to in-frame clones, with some not included. The table includes around 1.4 million clones, about 98.5% detected once. This receptor was taken from a man aged 30-40 years in good health. The chain carries TRBV19 and TRBJ2-3, with a weak D call TRBD1 (7 bases). Sequencing input: naive CD4+ T cells sorted from blood. Subset given: CD45RA+ positively selected. CDR3 nucleotides: TGTGCCAGTAGTCCGGGCGGGGCAGGGGGTCGAGATACGCAGTATTTT. This gives the protein CASSPGGAGGRDTQYF.